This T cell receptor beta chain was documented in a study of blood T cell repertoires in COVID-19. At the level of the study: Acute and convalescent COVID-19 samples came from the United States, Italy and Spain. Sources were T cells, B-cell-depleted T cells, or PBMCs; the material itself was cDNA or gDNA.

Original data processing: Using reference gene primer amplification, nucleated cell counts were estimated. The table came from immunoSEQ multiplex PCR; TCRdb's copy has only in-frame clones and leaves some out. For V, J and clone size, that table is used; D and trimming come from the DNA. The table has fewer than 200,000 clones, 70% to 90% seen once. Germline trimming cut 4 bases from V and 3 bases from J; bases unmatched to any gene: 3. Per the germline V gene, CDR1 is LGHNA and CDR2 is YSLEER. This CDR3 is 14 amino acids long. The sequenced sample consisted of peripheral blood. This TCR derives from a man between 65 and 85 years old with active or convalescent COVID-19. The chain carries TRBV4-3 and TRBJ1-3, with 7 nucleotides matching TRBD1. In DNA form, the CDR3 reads TGCGCCAGCAGCCTTACAGGGGATGGAAACACCATATATTTT. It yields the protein CASSLTGDGNTIYF.